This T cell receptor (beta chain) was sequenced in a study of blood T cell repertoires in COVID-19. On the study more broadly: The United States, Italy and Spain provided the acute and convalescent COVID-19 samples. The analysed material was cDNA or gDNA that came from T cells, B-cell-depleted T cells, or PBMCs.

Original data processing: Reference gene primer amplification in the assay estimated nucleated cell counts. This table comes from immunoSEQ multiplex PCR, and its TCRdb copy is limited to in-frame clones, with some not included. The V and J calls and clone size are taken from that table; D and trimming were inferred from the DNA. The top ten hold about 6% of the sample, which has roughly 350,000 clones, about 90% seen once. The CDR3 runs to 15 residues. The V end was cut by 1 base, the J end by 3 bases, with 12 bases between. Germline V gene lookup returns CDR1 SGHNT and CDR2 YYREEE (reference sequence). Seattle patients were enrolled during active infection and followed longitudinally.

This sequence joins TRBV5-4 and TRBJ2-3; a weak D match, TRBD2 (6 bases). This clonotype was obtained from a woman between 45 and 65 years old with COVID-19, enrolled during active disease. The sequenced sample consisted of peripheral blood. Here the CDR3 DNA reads TGTGCCAGCAGCTTGACTAGCACCGCAACAGATACGCAGTATTTT. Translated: CASSLTSTATDTQYF.